The T cell receptor (beta chain) described here comes from a study of identical twins (dated by TCRdb to the mid-2010s). Background for the entire study: The study deep-sequenced TCR alpha and beta repertoires from monozygotic twins, unrelated adults of various ages and cord blood to test whether fetal clonotypes persist. To rule out contamination, replicate twin experiments were performed at different times with different library preparation protocols. Points the paper makes about the study in general: Invariant T cells such as MAIT and iNKT could partly confound zero-insertion analyses, although diverse VJ usage argued against such confounding for most clonotypes. Recombination models systematically underestimated out-of-frame TCR alpha sharing in monozygotic twins but agreed with sharing between unrelated individuals. Fewer insertions were carried by abundant cord blood beta clonotypes, a similar but weaker trend appeared in young adult naive repertoires, and no such trend appeared in memory repertoires. Conclusions relied on cross-sectional statistical analysis, since the same donors could not be followed over many years. In beta out-of-frame sequences, excess twin sharing was weaker, because having fewer shared sequences lowered the signal-to-noise ratio. Compared with coincidental sharing between unrelated individuals, an excess of low generation-probability sequences was observed among out-of-frame TCR alpha sequences shared between twins.

A word on this clonotype: Its cognate antigen has yet to be identified. No much larger clone exists at a distance of one base, and base qualities are not known.

The method was 5' RACE. TCRdb names Illumina HiSeq 2000 as the instrument used. Template switching introduced a universal primer binding site; the final cDNA contained a unique molecular identifier, enabling accurate counting of TCR cDNA molecules. Specific primers in the conserved constant-segment region were used to synthesize first-strand cDNA for the TCR alpha and beta chains. To control for contamination, every cDNA library carried two barcodes: a SMART-Mk sample barcode plus Illumina barcodes. TruSeq adapter sequences, together with Illumina sample barcodes, were added in two successive PCR steps. Sequencing of the TCR alpha and beta cDNA libraries was done on the Illumina HiSeq platform using custom primers. As for how the authors treated the data: MiGEC was used to process raw reads and extract unique molecular identifiers, and MiXCR was used to find CDR3 positions. For each individual, recombination models were inferred using an EM algorithm with the repgenHMM and IGoR tools. The tcR package in R was used for shared clonotype analysis, with sharing normalized by the product of cloneset sizes. To study raw recombination free of thymic and clonal selection effects, out-of-frame nonproductive sequences were analyzed. TCRdb reworked the public reads: Q25 trimming with fastp, MiXCR clone assembly, productive beta chains retained. Every CDR3 protein is listed once, alongside the most common genes and DNA of its rows. The authors' filters were not applied to this entry. The sample profile shows approximately 890,000 distinct CDR3 sequences; roughly 12% of them were found once. The ten largest clones represent roughly 1.5% of the sample.

Only healthy Caucasian donors were included. The twin cohort comprised three pairs of female monozygotic twins, all aged roughly 18 to 30 years. The RNA used for TCR libraries was isolated from peripheral blood mononuclear cells. The CDR3 has 14 amino acids, counting the end cysteine and phenylalanine. The retained sequence is limited to the CDR3, 42 bases, with the frame set at the first base. The V and J ends are trimmed by 0 bases and 5 bases, leaving 12 bases between them. CDR1 SGHRS and CDR2 YFSETQ are derived from the germline V gene. These same records also appear under a second study, on yellow fever vaccine responses in identical twins. As the second paper documents: The authors reported that the T cell response to vaccination in identical twins appeared partly convergent and partly personalized. Focusing on identical twins, the study followed the T cell clones that responded to the vaccine, and did so with precision.

The origin of this receptor is a woman aged 18-29 years in good health. The rearrangement combines TRBV5-1 with TRBJ2-7; TRBD2 is possibly the D segment (5 matching bases). Sequencing was performed on PBMCs. The CDR3 protein is CASSLGRALDEQYF. The sequenced DNA is TGCGCCAGCAGCTTGGGGCGGGCTCTTGACGAGCAGTACTTC.